This TCR beta chain was retrieved from a study of tumor-infiltrating lymphocytes in primary liver carcinoma. Joint extraction of RNA and DNA used roughly 20-32 mg of bulk tissue that was unsorted. The researchers produced TCR beta cDNA from around 500 ng total RNA with a constant-region primer. Three nested multiplex PCR rounds of slightly modified ARM-PCR generated TCR beta libraries. A C-beta reverse primer and TRBV1-TRBV30 forward primers served in each of the first two PCR rounds, at around 10 cycles apiece. TCRdb fed the multiplex PCR reads into MiXCR, producing one record per CDR3 protein. The table records under 200,000 distinct CDR3 sequences, over 80% of them present only once. CDR3 length: 15 amino acids. Germline V gene lookup returns CDR1 ENHRY and CDR2 SYGVKD. The V gene lost 7 bases and the J gene lost 2 bases, with 17 bases spanning the gap.

The TCR was taken from a man in his forties or fifties with primary liver carcinoma and hepatitis B virus infection. J is TRBJ1-1 and V is TRBV10-3; D gene ambiguous. The material sequenced was tumor tissue from primary liver carcinoma. CDR3 DNA: TGTGCCATCAAAAGTAGAAGACATATTAACACTGAAGCTTTCTTT. It is translated as CAIKSRRHINTEAFF.